The text below deals with one TCR beta chain. No antigen is known for it. Germline CDR1 MNHEY, CDR2 SVGEGT. The CDR3 loop spans 12 amino acids. The data stem from a study of CXCR3-negative and CXCR3-positive naive CD8 T cells. Study-level results: Memory CD8+ cells showed much lower diversity, while both naive subsets displayed comparably high diversity. A higher hydrophobicity marked the TRB CDR3s of CXCR3-positive naive cells versus CXCR3-negative naive cells.

The authors prepared UMI-labeled TRB cDNA libraries by 5' RACE. Using the 5' RACE reads, TCRdb records one entry per CDR3 protein without DNA. The sample totals some 130,000 distinct CDR3 sequences. Every subset of CD8+ T cells was sorted in triplicate at some 310,000 cells each. This clonotype was obtained from a human donor in good health. Some clones in this sample may be carry-over from other donors' samples. The sample comprised naive CXCR3+ CD8+ T cells from blood. Subset in this sample: CD45RO-CCR7+CD27+CD95- naive CD8+ T cells expressing CXCR3 (TNR3+). This chain joins TRBV6-2 or TRBV6-3 and TRBJ2-1; the D call from TCRdb, TRBD2, cannot be confirmed without DNA. The CDR3 sequence: CASMEGYNEQFF.